The 5 T cell receptor beta chains below all came from one sample that was sequenced in a study of CD8+CD57+ T cells in acquired aplastic anemia (dated by TCRdb to the late 2010s). Expansion of CD8+CD57+ cells had been shown by flow cytometry in the patients chosen for sequencing. Sequencing was carried out with an Illumina HiSeq 2000. Genomic DNA was used as template for profiling of TCR beta VDJ combinations and CDR3 sequences. TCRdb's own reprocessing of the public reads used fastp at Q25 and MiXCR and kept productive beta chains. One record per CDR3 amino acid sequence lists the most common genes and DNA. In all, the sample holds around 200,000 distinct CDR3 sequences, and roughly 50% of those were seen once. The ten largest account for about 20% of the sample. Sequencing was done on a sample of sorted CD4+, CD8+, or CD8+CD57+ T cells (not recorded which) from PBMCs. The receptor source for this set is a human donor with aplastic anemia.

In its sample, this clonotype was seen many times. The chain combines TRBV20-1 with TRBJ1-5; D is ambiguous. There are 14 residues in the CDR3. Germline V gene lookup returns CDR1 DFQATT and CDR2 SNEGSKA (reference sequence). Trimming pared 1 base from V and 7 bases from J, leaving 14 bases between. DNA of the CDR3: TGCAGTGCTAGAGCGCCCACCCAAGGCCAGCCCCAGCATTTT. Translation: CSARAPTQGQPQHF.

This clonotype was recorded many times. The chain joins TRBV7-2 to TRBJ1-1, with a possible D match to TRBD1 (5 bases). The CDR3 runs 15 residues. Germline V gene data show CDR1 as SGHTA and CDR2 as FQGNSA. With 1 base removed from V and 4 bases from J, the gap between germline ends came to 13 bases. DNA of the CDR3: TGTGCCAGCAGCTTAGAGGGGTCGCCGAGCACTGAAGCTTTCTTT. Its protein is CASSLEGSPSTEAFF.

The chain has TRBV27 and TRBJ1-1; the D gene is possibly TRBD1 (6 bases). The CDR3 totals 14 residues. Germline V gene lookup returns CDR1 MNHEY and CDR2 SMNVEV (reference sequence). Trimming pared 3 bases from V and 1 base from J, leaving 9 bases between. CDR3: CASSFLGQNTEAFF. The CDR3 region has the DNA TGTGCCAGCAGTTTCTTGGGACAGAACACTGAAGCTTTCTTT.

The sample holds many counts of this clonotype. The chain uses TRBV7-3 and TRBJ2-1; possibly TRBD1 for D (6 bases). Trimming pared 5 bases from V and 0 bases from J, leaving 14 bases between. Germline CDR1 and CDR2: SGHTA and FQGTGA. CDR3 size: 16 residues. CDR3 amino acids: CASSPYDRSSYNEQFF. For the CDR3, the DNA is TGTGCCAGCAGCCCTTATGACAGGAGCTCCTACAATGAGCAGTTCTTC.

Remarks on this clonotype: Sequence at one end of the junction differs from germline and may be a read error. The chain is built from TRBV20-1 and TRBJ2-1; 8 nucleotides match TRBD1. Germline CDR1 DFQATT, CDR2 SNEGSKA (reference sequence). The CDR3 consists of 12 residues. The CDR3 bases are TGCAGTGCCACGGACAGGGCCCTACCCCAAGTCTTC. It encodes CSATDRALPQVF.